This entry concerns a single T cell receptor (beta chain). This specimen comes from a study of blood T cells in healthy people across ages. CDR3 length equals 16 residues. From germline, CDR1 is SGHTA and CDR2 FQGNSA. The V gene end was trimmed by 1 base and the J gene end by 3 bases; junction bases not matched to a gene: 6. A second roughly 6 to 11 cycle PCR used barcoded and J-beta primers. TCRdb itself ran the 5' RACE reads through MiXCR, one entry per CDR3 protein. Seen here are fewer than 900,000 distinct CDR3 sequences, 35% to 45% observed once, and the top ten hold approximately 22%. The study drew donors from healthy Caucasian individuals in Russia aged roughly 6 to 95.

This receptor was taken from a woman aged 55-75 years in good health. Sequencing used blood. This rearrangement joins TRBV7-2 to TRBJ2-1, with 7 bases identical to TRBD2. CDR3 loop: CASSLDSGGGYNEQFF. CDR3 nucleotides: TGTGCCAGCAGCTTAGATTCGGGAGGAGGCTACAATGAGCAGTTCTTC. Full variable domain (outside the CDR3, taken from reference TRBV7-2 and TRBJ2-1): GAGVSQSPSNKVTEKGKDVELRCDPISGHTALYWYRQSLGQGLEFLIYFQGNSAPDKSGLPSDRFSAERTGGSVSTLTIQRTQQEDSAVYLCASSLDSGGGYNEQFFGPGTRLTVL.